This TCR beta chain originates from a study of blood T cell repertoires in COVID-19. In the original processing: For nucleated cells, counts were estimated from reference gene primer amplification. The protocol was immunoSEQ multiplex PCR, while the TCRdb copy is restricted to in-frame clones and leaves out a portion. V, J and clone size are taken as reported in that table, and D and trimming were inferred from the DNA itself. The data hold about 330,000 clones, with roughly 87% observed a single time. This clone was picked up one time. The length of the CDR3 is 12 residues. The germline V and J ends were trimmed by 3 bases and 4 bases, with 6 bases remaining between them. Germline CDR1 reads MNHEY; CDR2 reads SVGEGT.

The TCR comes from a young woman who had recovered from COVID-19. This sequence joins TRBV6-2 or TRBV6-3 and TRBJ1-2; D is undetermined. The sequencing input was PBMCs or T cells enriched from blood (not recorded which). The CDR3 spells CASSYKLYGYTF. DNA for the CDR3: TGTGCCAGCAGTTATAAACTCTATGGCTACACCTTC.